Below are 31 T cell receptor beta chains sequenced from a single sample in a study of shared clonotypes between healthy human individuals. Profiling relied on immunoSEQ multiplex PCR, and the TCRdb table lists in-frame clones only, not all of them. The sample carries 400,000 to 600,000 clones, about 76% recorded once. Sequencing was carried out using PBMCs. The origin of the receptors is a woman in her thirties or forties in good health. Some clones in this sample may be carry-over from other donors' samples.

This clone occurred a few times. CDR3 in amino acids: CASSPRTDVYGYTF. DNA for the CDR3: TGTGCCAGCAGCCCCCGGACGGACGTCTATGGCTACACCTTC. This chain joins TRBV7-9 and TRBJ1-2; D uncertain. Trimming cost V 5 bases and J 4 bases, with 14 bases left between them. Per germline, CDR1 SEHNR and CDR2 FQNEAQ (reference sequence). The CDR3 totals 14 residues.

The chain links TRBV29-1 to TRBJ1-1, with a possible D match to TRBD1 (5 bases). The CDR3 runs to 13 residues. Trimming pared 6 bases from V and 5 bases from J, leaving 16 bases between. Germline lookup yields CDR1 SQVTM and CDR2 ANQGSEA. The DNA for the CDR3 is TGCAGCGTATCGGACACGGTGGGTACTGAAGCTTTCTTT. It specifies CSVSDTVGTEAFF.

The chain combines TRBV2 with TRBJ1-3, with 9 nucleotides matching TRBD1. Looked up from germline, CDR1 is SNHLY and CDR2 is FYNNEI. The ends lost 6 bases at V and 3 bases at J; junction bases unmatched: 9. The CDR3 totals 16 residues. The CDR3 nucleotides are TGTGCCAGCAGAGACTTCGGACAGGGGAGTGGAAACACCATATATTTT. Protein product: CASRDFGQGSGNTIYF.

This chain uses TRBV11-2 with TRBJ2-5, with D perhaps given as TRBD1 or TRBD2 (5 bases each). V gave up 1 base and J gave up 5 bases, with 11 bases separating them. This CDR3 contains 14 residues. The germline gives CDR1 SGHAT, CDR2 FQNNGV. CDR3 coding DNA: TGTGCCAGCAGCTTAGGGTCAGGGACGGAGACCCAGTACTTC. The encoded protein is CASSLGSGTETQYF.

The V and J genes are TRBV28 and TRBJ2-2; 11 bases agree with TRBD2. Losses at the gene ends were 5 bases for V and 4 bases for J; bases not matched to a gene: 9. This CDR3 has 17 residues. Germline assignment: CDR1 MDHEN and CDR2 SYDVKM. The CDR3 loop is CASSPRTSGLRTGELFF. The CDR3 DNA reads as TGTGCCAGCAGTCCTCGGACTAGCGGGCTTCGCACCGGGGAGCTGTTTTTT. The variable domain in full, completed from reference TRBV28 and TRBJ2-2, reads DVKVTQSSRYLVKRTGEKVFLECVQDMDHENMFWYRQDPGLGLRLIYFSYDVKMKEKGDIPEGYSVSREKKERFSLILESASTNQTSMYLCASSPRTSGLRTGELFFGEGSRLTVL.

In its sample, this clone was seen once. The chain combines TRBV29-1 with TRBJ2-5; D unresolved. Trimming took off 7 bases at V and 3 bases at J, with 6 bases between the two ends. The CDR3 runs to 10 residues. In germline, CDR1 is SQVTM, CDR2 ANQGSEA. The CDR3 sequence is CSGLEETQYF. Written as DNA, the CDR3 is TGCAGCGGGCTGGAAGAGACCCAGTACTTC.

DNA for the CDR3: TGTGCAGCCACAGGGTCTAGAGAGACCCAGTACTTC. Translating gives CAATGSRETQYF. J is TRBJ2-5 and V is TRBV30, with a tentative D call TRBD1 (6 bases). The CDR3 runs 12 residues. The germline V gene has CDR1 GTSNPN and CDR2 SVGIG (reference sequence).

This chain uses TRBV27 with TRBJ2-1, with TRBD2 matching 10 bases. The CDR3 is 16 amino acids. Germline CDR1 reads MNHEY; CDR2 reads SMNVEV (reference sequence). J lost 1 base, V lost 5 bases, and 5 bases had no gene match. This CDR3 reads CASSTLAGESYNEQFF. DNA for the CDR3: TGTGCCAGCAGTACCCTAGCGGGAGAATCCTACAATGAGCAGTTCTTC.

As to this clone: Distinct nucleotide sequences in the sample also encode this CDR3. CDR3 nucleotides: TGTGCCAGCAGCTCGAGTTACGAGCAGTACTTC. This sequence encodes CASSSSYEQYF. V is TRBV11-2 and J is TRBJ2-7; D unresolved. V was cut by 4 bases and J by 4 bases, with 5 bases left in between. Germline V gene sequence: CDR1 SGHAT, CDR2 FQNNGV. The CDR3 runs 11 residues.

This sequence joins TRBV21-1 and TRBJ2-2; TRBD2 is taken as the D call from the table, unchecked against the DNA. TRBV21-1 is annotated as a pseudogene. The CDR3 length is 19 residues. The CDR3 here is CASSPGLAGGASISGELFF. CDR3 coding DNA: TGTGCCAGCAGCCCGGGACTAGCGGGAGGCGCCTCAATTTCCGGGGAGCTGTTTTTT.

V and J are TRBV4-1 and TRBJ2-5; D is unclear. Germline-derived CDR1 and CDR2 are MGHRA and YSYEKL. Trimming removed 2 bases at V and 5 bases at J, with 9 bases between. The CDR3 extends over 13 amino acids. CDR3 coding DNA: TGCGCCAGCAGCCAATTTGGTAGGGAGACCCAGTACTTC. Amino acids: CASSQFGRETQYF.

The J gene is TRBJ1-2, the V gene TRBV28, with D maybe TRBD1 (5 bases). This CDR3 is built from 13 residues. CDR1 and CDR2 (germline): MDHEN, SYDVKM. V gave up 10 bases and J gave up 1 base, with 13 bases separating them. CDR3 in amino acids: CAISGPHNYGYTF. DNA for the CDR3: TGTGCCATCTCAGGGCCGCATAACTATGGCTACACCTTC.

The V gene is TRBV4-3, the J gene TRBJ2-2; D is perhaps TRBD2 (6 bases). The CDR3 contains 15 residues. Germline V gene data show CDR1 as LGHNA and CDR2 as YSLEER. The V end lost 8 bases, the J end lost 4 bases, and 17 bases lay between the germline ends. In DNA, the CDR3 is TGCGCCAGCGGGTGGAGGGGCTACGGCACCGGGGAGCTGTTTTTT. This translates into CASGWRGYGTGELFF.

The J gene is TRBJ1-6, the V gene TRBV6-1; D is ambiguous. Germline lookup yields CDR1 MNHNS and CDR2 SASEGT. V lost 5 bases to trimming and J lost 3 bases, with 11 bases between them. This CDR3 is 15 amino acids long. CDR3 nucleotides: TGTGCCAGCAGTTCGGCAGCTATCTATAATTCACCCCTCCACTTT. It translates to CASSSAAIYNSPLHF.

In nucleotides, the CDR3 is TGTGCCTGGAGTGTAGGGACTAGCGGGACCTGGGGCAATGAGCAGTTCTTC. This encodes CAWSVGTSGTWGNEQFF. The gene calls are TRBV30 and TRBJ2-1; 13 bases line up with TRBD2. Germline V gene lookup returns CDR1 GTSNPN and CDR2 SVGIG (reference sequence). The CDR3 runs 17 residues. Losses at the gene ends were 0 bases for V and 6 bases for J; bases not matched to a gene: 8.

The chain recombines TRBV30 with TRBJ1-5; 8 bases map to TRBD1. Germline-derived CDR1 and CDR2 are GTSNPN and SVGIG (reference sequence). V shed 4 bases, J shed 7 bases, and the junction held 15 bases outside the gene matches. CDR3 size: 16 residues. CDR3 sequence reads: CAWTPKKGTGGQPQHF. In nucleotides, the CDR3 is TGTGCCTGGACCCCGAAAAAGGGGACAGGCGGCCAGCCCCAGCATTTT.

The rearrangement joins TRBV19 to TRBJ1-3; D is perhaps TRBD1 (5 bases). Trimming removed 5 bases from V and 0 bases from J, with 17 bases in between. Germline values: CDR1 LNHDA, CDR2 SQIVND (reference sequence). This CDR3 contains 17 residues. Here the CDR3 reads CASSQQGPGSSGNTIYF. Here the CDR3 DNA reads TGTGCCAGTAGTCAGCAGGGACCCGGGTCCTCTGGAAACACCATATATTTT.

The chain is built from TRBV28 and TRBJ2-1; the match to TRBD2 covers 9 bases. The CDR3 runs to 15 residues. CDR1 is MDHEN, CDR2 SYDVKM, per germline. J lost 2 bases, V lost 7 bases, and 6 bases had no gene match. For the CDR3, the DNA is TGTGCCAGCATCCTTAGCGGGAGCCCCTACAATGAGCAGTTCTTC. Protein: CASILSGSPYNEQFF.

The V gene is TRBV25-1, the J gene TRBJ1-2; no clear D gene. V was pared by 2 bases and J by 8 bases, with 9 bases between. CDR1 is MGHDK, CDR2 SYGVNS, per germline. The CDR3 totals 12 residues. CDR3: CASSEGKRGYTF. CDR3 nucleotide sequence: TGTGCCAGCAGTGAAGGGAAGAGGGGCTACACCTTC.

The chain combines TRBV29-1 with TRBJ2-5; possible D gene TRBD2, 6 bases. The end of the DNA fits TRBJ2-7 better, so the J call may be wrong. Germline CDR1 reads SQVTM; CDR2 reads ANQGSEA. The length of the CDR3 is 13 residues. This CDR3 reads CSVEIGRSYEQYF. The CDR3 nucleotides are TGCAGCGTTGAAATAGGGAGGAGCTACGAGCAGTACTTC.

The V gene is TRBV5-4, the J gene TRBJ2-2; D gene unclear. The length of the CDR3 is 14 residues. Germline V gene sequence: CDR1 SGHNT, CDR2 YYREEE (reference sequence). The V end lost 0 bases, the J end lost 2 bases, and 5 bases lay between the germline ends. CDR3 DNA: TGTGCCAGCAGCTTGGCCACTAACACCGGGGAGCTGTTTTTT. Translation: CASSLATNTGELFF.

The chain is built from TRBV7-9 and TRBJ2-4, with a possible D match to TRBD1 (5 bases). Trimming took 5 bases from V and 7 from J, leaving 12 bases between them. Germline assignment: CDR1 SEHNR and CDR2 FQNEAQ (reference sequence). The CDR3 covers 13 residues. CDR3 DNA sequence: TGTGCCAGCAGCCCCACTGGGGCGAACATTCAGTACTTC. This codes for CASSPTGANIQYF.

The V call is TRBV21-1, the J call TRBJ2-6. TRBV21-1 is recorded as a pseudogene. The CDR3 contains 20 residues. The CDR3 DNA reads TGTGCCAGCAGCAAAAAGGAGCCGCGGGACACCTACTCTGGGGCCAACGTCCTGACTTTC. Amino acids: CASSKKEPRDTYSGANVLTF.

The chain combines TRBV9 with TRBJ2-1; 10 bases map to TRBD2. This CDR3 comprises 15 residues. Germline trimming cut 3 bases from V and 2 bases from J; bases unmatched to any gene: 2. CDR1 is SGDLS and CDR2 is YYNGEE in the germline V gene. The CDR3 is CASSASGGAYNEQFF. CDR3 nucleotide sequence: TGTGCCAGCAGCGCTAGCGGGGGAGCCTACAATGAGCAGTTCTTC. The entire variable domain, with the rest obtained from reference TRBV9 and TRBJ2-1, is as follows: DSGVTQTPKHLITATGQRVTLRCSPRSGDLSVYWYQQSLDQGLQFLIQYYNGEERAKGNILERFSAQQFPDLHSELNLSSLELGDSALYFCASSASGGAYNEQFFGPGTRLTVL.

The genes are TRBV25-1 and TRBJ2-7, with D perhaps matching TRBD2 (5 bases). The CDR3 covers 13 residues. Germline V gene sequence: CDR1 MGHDK, CDR2 SYGVNS. V lost 6 bases, J lost 1 base, and 10 bases lay in between. For the CDR3, the DNA is TGTGCCAGCAGCAAACTAGGGTCCTACGAGCAGTACTTC. This sequence encodes CASSKLGSYEQYF.

This clone was recorded once. In nucleotides, the CDR3 is TGTGCCAGCAGCTTTCTATCTAGGGTCGGGGGAAATGAAAAACTGTTTTTT. Translating gives CASSFLSRVGGNEKLFF. This sequence joins TRBV7-8 and TRBJ1-4; D is perhaps TRBD1 (5 bases). The V and J ends lost 3 bases and 5 bases respectively, with 19 bases between them. In germline, CDR1 is SGHVS, CDR2 FQNEAQ. The CDR3 is made up of 17 amino acids.

The rearrangement uses TRBV5-5 and TRBJ1-4; D is ambiguous. The CDR3 extends over 14 amino acids. V was pared by 4 bases and J by 15 bases, with 22 bases between. Germline values: CDR1 SGHKS, CDR2 YYEKEE (reference sequence). CDR3 DNA: TGTGCCAGCAGCCTCGGGTCCGTACCGCGCGGCTTGTTTTTT. It is translated as CASSLGSVPRGLFF.

This rearrangement joins TRBV27 to TRBJ1-6, with TRBD1 identical over 8 bases. J gave up 8 bases and V 5 bases, and 8 bases lay outside the gene matches. CDR1 is MNHEY and CDR2 is SMNVEV in the germline V gene (reference sequence). The CDR3 is 15 amino acids. The DNA for the CDR3 is TGTGCCAGCAGTCCCCAACAGGGGGGGTATTCACCCCTCCACTTT. Translating it yields CASSPQQGGYSPLHF.

This clone was detected only a few times. This rearrangement joins TRBV5-4 to TRBJ2-1, with TRBD2 matching over 7 bases. The CDR3 has 16 amino acids. J was trimmed by 0 bases and V by 4 bases; bases with no gene match: 7. The germline gives CDR1 SGHNT, CDR2 YYREEE (reference sequence). The CDR3 bases are TGTGCCAGCAGCCCTACCCTAGCGGCCTCCTACAATGAGCAGTTCTTC. Translated, it gives CASSPTLAASYNEQFF.

V and J are TRBV29-1 and TRBJ2-1, with no clear D. Germline CDR1 is SQVTM and CDR2 is ANQGSEA. The ends were cut back, 2 bases at V and 7 bases at J, with 15 bases in the middle. CDR3 length: 14 residues. CDR3 amino acids: CSVESESLKNEQFF. As DNA, the CDR3 is TGCAGCGTTGAATCCGAGTCTCTGAAAAATGAGCAGTTCTTC.

This clone occurred once. This chain uses TRBV27 with TRBJ2-7; D call uncertain. Trimming pared 3 bases from V and 0 bases from J, leaving 3 bases between. This CDR3 has 12 amino acids. The V gene's germline CDR1 is MNHEY and CDR2 SMNVEV (reference sequence). The CDR3 bases are TGTGCCAGCAGTTTGTCCTCCTACGAGCAGTACTTC. Amino acid sequence: CASSLSSYEQYF.